Below, one T cell receptor (beta chain) is given with its context. There are 12 residues in the CDR3. V was shortened by 7 bases and J by 5 bases, with 11 bases between the two germline ends. The sample belongs to a study of response to subunit inactivated influenza vaccine. TCRdb itself ran the RT-PCR reads through MiXCR, one entry per CDR3 protein. Among around 480,000 distinct CDR3 sequences listed, approximately 16% were seen once. This sequence originates from a man in his fifties or sixties who received an inactivated influenza vaccine. The V gene is TRBV12-3 or TRBV12-4, the J gene TRBJ1-2; D gene uncertain. The specimen was CD4+ T cells sorted from PBMCs, collected around 25 months after vaccination. CDR3 region: CASTKDGYGYTF. The DNA of the CDR3 is TGTGCCAGCACCAAGGACGGGTATGGCTACACCTTC.